The entry that follows covers one T cell receptor beta chain sequence. Its antigen is as yet unknown. This sample stems from a study of cytomegalovirus exposure and HLA in healthy donors. Study-wide points: In all likelihood, a cluster of highly shared sequence variants was a sequencing artifact.

This PCR relied on a set of 60 Vbeta primers and 13 Jbeta primers. Profiling relied on immunoSEQ multiplex PCR, and the TCRdb table lists in-frame clones only, not all of them. The sample contains approximately 100,000 clones, 65% to 80% of which appear only once. The CDR3 length is 16 residues. Germline V lookup: CDR1 MNHEY, CDR2 SVGAGI. With V trimmed by 2 bases and J by 3 bases, 3 bases remained unmatched. This TCR was sampled from a woman in her forties in good health and CMV-seronegative. This sequence joins TRBV6-5 and TRBJ2-7, with TRBD2 matching 14 bases. Sequenced sample: PBMCs. The CDR3 DNA follows: TGTGCCAGCAGTTACCAGGGACTAGCGGGAGACTACGAGCAGTACTTC. Encoded protein: CASSYQGLAGDYEQYF.